This T cell receptor beta chain was sequenced during a study of blood T cells in healthy people across ages. In the study overall: Capture via template switching afforded approximately one barcoded beta molecule per two T cells.

Total RNA extracted from each sample amounted to at least 6 micrograms. The use of a sample-barcoded 5' primer and a J-beta primer mix characterized a second PCR of roughly 7 to 12 cycles. TCRdb redid the calling of the 5' RACE reads with MiXCR, one entry per CDR3 protein. The repertoire holds roughly 700,000 distinct CDR3 sequences, with 49% as singletons. V trimming: 6 bases; J trimming: 7 bases; junction bases outside the gene matches: 6. This CDR3 region has 12 residues. Germline V gene sequence: CDR1 SQVTM, CDR2 ANQGSEA. This clonotype has a handful of counts. The antigen is undetermined. Study-level results: Whereas aged donors had fewer naive CD4+ cells, long-lived donors had more of them and higher diversity. Per million T cells, TCR beta diversity dropped about linearly as age rose.

This receptor was identified in a woman in her sixties in good health. Sample: blood. V usage is TRBV29-1 and J usage is TRBJ2-5; 9 nucleotides align to TRBD1. The CDR3 protein is CSVPGQGLTQYF. The CDR3 DNA follows: TGCAGCGTGCCGGGACAGGGTTTGACCCAGTACTTC.